The 29 T cell receptor beta chains listed next were all sequenced from one sample in a study of T cells in Graves' hyperthyroidism and ophthalmopathy. RNA transcripts served as the template for amplifying TCR beta CDR3 regions. When the TCR CDR3 underwent first-round RT-PCR, the HTBI primer set was used. TCRdb passed the multiplex PCR reads through MiXCR, listing each CDR3 protein once. The repertoire holds 300,000 to 350,000 distinct CDR3 sequences, with 15% to 20% as singletons. The sample comprised blood. The receptors come from a woman aged 40 to 50 with Graves' ophthalmopathy.

This clonotype has at least ten counts. The V gene is TRBV20-1, the J gene TRBJ2-7; D is possibly TRBD1 (5 bases). The V gene lost 4 bases and the J gene lost 3 bases, with 16 bases spanning the gap. This CDR3 is built from 14 residues. Germline V gene sequence: CDR1 DFQATT, CDR2 SNEGSKA (reference sequence). The CDR3 sequence: CSATKTGFLYEQYF. CDR3 nucleotides: TGCAGTGCTACCAAAACAGGTTTCCTCTACGAGCAGTACTTC.

This clonotype was detected ten times or more. J is TRBJ2-7 and V is TRBV11-2; TRBD2 agrees at 11 bases. CDR3 length: 16 residues. Germline V CDR1 and CDR2: SGHAT, FQNNGV. V lost 2 bases, J lost 4 bases, and 7 bases stayed unmatched. The CDR3 region has the DNA TGTGCCAGCAGCTTAAAGAGACTAGCGGGAAGGTACGAGCAGTACTTC. Protein sequence: CASSLKRLAGRYEQYF.

Many counts were recorded for this clonotype. The chain combines TRBV7-8 with TRBJ2-7, with 13 bases fitting TRBD2. The CDR3 spans 16 residues. Germline lookup yields CDR1 SGHVS and CDR2 FQNEAQ. After removal of 5 bases from V and 2 bases from J, the junction contained 6 bases not matched to a gene. The CDR3 region is CASSPGTSGATYEQYF. CDR3 coding DNA: TGTGCCAGCAGCCCTGGGACTAGCGGGGCCACCTACGAGCAGTACTTC.

This sequence joins TRBV6-2 or TRBV6-3 and TRBJ1-1, with D perhaps TRBD1 (6 bases). CDR3 length equals 14 residues. Trimming shortened V by 6 bases and J by 1 base, and 12 bases separated the two germline ends. The germline gives CDR1 MNHEY, CDR2 SVGEGT. The CDR3 DNA reads TGTGCCAGCAGAAACTTACAGGGGAACACTGAAGCTTTCTTT. Translating it yields CASRNLQGNTEAFF.

This clonotype showed up many times. The V call is TRBV19, the J call TRBJ2-5; a weak D match, TRBD2 (6 bases). Germline V CDR1 and CDR2: LNHDA, SQIVND (reference sequence). The CDR3 contains 14 residues. Trimming cost V 4 bases and J 2 bases, with 11 bases left between them. The CDR3 region is CASSNLAEQETQYF. The CDR3 DNA is TGTGCCAGTAGTAACTTAGCGGAACAAGAGACCCAGTACTTC.

This clonotype was seen at least ten times. J is TRBJ2-6 and V is TRBV20-1; no definite D call. V lost 6 bases and J 0 bases, leaving 9 bases between the germline ends. This CDR3 contains 14 residues. CDR1 and CDR2 from the germline V gene are DFQATT and SNEGSKA (reference sequence). CDR3 sequence (DNA): TGCAGTGCAACGACCAGCTCTGGGGCCAACGTCCTGACTTTC. Amino acids: CSATTSSGANVLTF.

This clonotype appeared a few times. A much larger clone differs by one base, so this may be a read error. The chain employs TRBV11-2 and TRBJ2-2, with 9 bases identical to TRBD1. Germline loops: CDR1 SGHAT, CDR2 FQNNGV. This CDR3 has 16 amino acids. The CDR3 sequence is CASSRTGGSGTGELSF. CDR3 nucleotides: TGTGCCAGCAGCCGTACAGGGGGCTCGGGCACCGGGGAGCTGTCTTTT.

This clonotype came up many times. The chain links TRBV11-2 to TRBJ1-2; 7 bases agree with TRBD1. Germline V CDR1 and CDR2: SGHAT, FQNNGV. V was clipped by 5 bases and J by 8 bases; unmatched bases: 8. The CDR3 spans 13 residues. The CDR3, as DNA: TGTGCCAGCAGCCTACCACAGGGGCTCGGCTACACCTTC. Protein: CASSLPQGLGYTF.

Many counts were recorded for this clonotype. The chain combines TRBV6-1 with TRBJ2-1; TRBD2 matches at 11 bases. V trimming: 2 bases; J trimming: 8 bases; junction bases outside the gene matches: 5. CDR1 is MNHNS, CDR2 SASEGT, per germline. This CDR3 contains 15 residues. The CDR3 DNA reads TGTGCCAGCAGTGAACGGACTAGCGGGTATCATGAGCAGTTCTTC. Residues: CASSERTSGYHEQFF.

The sample holds many counts of this clonotype. This chain links TRBV12-3 or TRBV12-4 with TRBJ2-2, with TRBD2 matching over 10 bases. V gave up 5 bases and J gave up 4 bases; unmatched junction bases: 4. The CDR3 contains 15 residues. Here the CDR3 reads CASSQGLASTGELFF. Written as DNA, the CDR3 is TGTGCCAGCAGTCAGGGACTAGCGAGCACCGGGGAGCTGTTTTTT.

This clonotype appeared many times. The chain employs TRBV27 and TRBJ1-5; D is perhaps TRBD1 (5 bases). The CDR3 is made up of 19 amino acids. From germline, CDR1 is MNHEY and CDR2 SMNVEV (reference sequence). V lost 5 bases and J lost 0, with 23 bases in between. In DNA form, the CDR3 reads TGTGCCAGCAGTCCTCTGGGGCAGAAGAACTTTTATAGCAATCAGCCCCAGCATTTT. It codes for CASSPLGQKNFYSNQPQHF.

In its sample, this clonotype was seen many times. V is TRBV6-5 and J is TRBJ1-1, with 7 bases identical to TRBD1. CDR3 length equals 14 residues. V shed 4 bases and J 1 base; nucleotides not matched to a gene: 3. The germline CDR1 and CDR2 sequences are MNHEY and SVGAGI. The CDR3 sequence: CASSLQGWNTEAFF. The CDR3 region has the DNA TGTGCCAGCAGTTTACAGGGGTGGAACACTGAAGCTTTCTTT.

This clonotype showed up many times. The chain uses TRBV19 and TRBJ1-5, with D possibly being TRBD1 (5 bases). Germline V gives CDR1 LNHDA, CDR2 SQIVND (reference sequence). V was trimmed by 7 bases and J by 0 bases, leaving 19 bases between them. The CDR3 extends over 17 amino acids. The CDR3 DNA reads as TGTGCCAGTATGGGGACGGTGAGCGTTCATAGCAATCAGCCCCAGCATTTT. Residues: CASMGTVSVHSNQPQHF.

This clonotype was counted ten times or more. The CDR3 coding sequence is TGTGCCAGCAGTCGGCTCGGAGAGATGAACACTGAAGCTTTCTTT. It is translated as CASSRLGEMNTEAFF. The gene calls are TRBV28 and TRBJ1-1; no clear D gene. CDR1 is MDHEN, CDR2 SYDVKM, per germline. Trimming stripped 5 bases from V and 0 bases from J, with 13 bases between. The CDR3 is made up of 15 amino acids. The complete variable domain, with remaining parts taken from reference TRBV28 and TRBJ1-1, reads DVKVTQSSRYLVKRTGEKVFLECVQDMDHENMFWYRQDPGLGLRLIYFSYDVKMKEKGDIPEGYSVSREKKERFSLILESASTNQTSMYLCASSRLGEMNTEAFFGQGTRLTVV.

This clonotype was detected many times. The V call is TRBV19, the J call TRBJ1-5, with TRBD1 as a possible D gene (5 bases). Germline V gives CDR1 LNHDA, CDR2 SQIVND (reference sequence). V lost 7 bases, J lost 5 bases, and 12 bases lay in between. The CDR3 is 13 residues long. The CDR3: CASMGRGDQPQHF. CDR3 sequence (DNA): TGTGCCAGTATGGGGAGAGGGGATCAGCCCCAGCATTTT.

This clonotype was seen ten or more times. The chain employs TRBV28 and TRBJ2-6, with D possibly TRBD1 on 6 matching bases. V lost 3 bases to trimming and J lost 0 bases, with 12 bases between them. CDR1 is MDHEN, CDR2 SYDVKM, per germline. CDR3 length equals 17 residues. CDR3 region: CASSLDSLVSGANVLTF. CDR3 DNA sequence: TGTGCCAGCAGTTTGGACAGCTTAGTCTCTGGGGCCAACGTCCTGACTTTC.

This clonotype was seen many times. The J gene is TRBJ1-6, the V gene TRBV2, with D possibly being TRBD1 (5 bases). The V end was cut by 6 bases, the J end by 10 bases, with 16 bases between. This CDR3 has 14 residues. Per germline, CDR1 SNHLY and CDR2 FYNNEI. Here the CDR3 DNA reads TGTGCCAGCAGGGGGGGTTGGTTCCGCTCACCCCTCCACTTT. Translated, it gives CASRGGWFRSPLHF.

This clonotype was seen at least ten times. J is TRBJ1-1 and V is TRBV12-3 or TRBV12-4; no reliable D call. There are 12 residues in the CDR3. Between the trimmed V and J ends, which lost 5 bases and 4 bases, there was a span of 8 bases. CDR3 bases: TGTGCCAGCAGTGTTCAGACCACTGAAGCTTTCTTT. Amino acids: CASSVQTTEAFF.

This clonotype was seen just once. The gene calls are TRBV10-3 and TRBJ1-2, with D unresolved. The CDR3 consists of 15 residues. The V end lost 2 bases, the J end lost 0 bases, and 10 bases lay between the germline ends. Germline V gives CDR1 ENHRY, CDR2 SYGVKD. The CDR3 nucleotides are TGTGCCATCAGTGAGCACGCCGGTTCTAACTATGGCTACACCTTC. This codes for CAISEHAGSNYGYTF.

This clonotype was counted ten times or more. Since a much larger clone is just one base distant, this may be a read error. The chain joins TRBV7-9 to TRBJ1-1; D unclear. CDR1 SEHNR and CDR2 FQNEAQ come from the germline V gene (reference sequence). The CDR3 contains 13 residues. The V gene lost 1 base and the J gene lost 6 bases, with 9 bases spanning the gap. Here the CDR3 DNA reads TGTGCCAGCAGCTTAGGGGAACGGCCTGAAGCTTTCTTT. It yields the protein CASSLGERPEAFF. The variable domain in full, completed from reference TRBV7-9 and TRBJ1-1, reads DTGVSQNPRHKITKRGQNVTFRCDPISEHNRLYWYRQTLGQGPEFLTYFQNEAQLEKSRLLSDRFSAERPKGSFSTLEIQRTEQGDSAMYLCASSLGERPEAFFGQGTRLTVV.

This clonotype was seen many times. This chain connects TRBV29-1 to TRBJ2-5, with D possibly being TRBD1 or TRBD2 (5 bases each). The length of the CDR3 is 12 residues. The V gene lost 3 bases and the J gene lost 5 bases, with 10 bases spanning the gap. CDR1 and CDR2 from the germline V gene are SQVTM and ANQGSEA. CDR3 residues: CSVDGGAETQYF. The CDR3 DNA follows: TGCAGCGTTGATGGGGGTGCCGAGACCCAGTACTTC. Based on the CDR3 plus reference TRBV29-1 and TRBJ2-5, the full variable domain is SAVISQKPSRDICQRGTSLTIQCQVDSQVTMMFWYRQQPGQSLTLIATANQGSEATYESGFVIDKFPISRPNLTFSTLTVSNMSPEDSSIYLCSVDGGAETQYFGPGTRLLVL.

V usage is TRBV7-8 and J usage is TRBJ2-7, with D perhaps being TRBD1 or TRBD2 (5 bases each). Germline assignment: CDR1 SGHVS and CDR2 FQNEAQ. V gave up 3 bases and J gave up 3 bases, with 12 bases separating them. The CDR3 is made up of 14 amino acids. The CDR3 DNA sequence: TGTGCCAGCAGCTTGGGGGAACAGAACTACGAGCAGTACTTC. Translated, it gives CASSLGEQNYEQYF.

There are many counts of this clonotype. The gene calls are TRBV12-3 or TRBV12-4 and TRBJ1-3; tentative D call: TRBD1 (6 bases). The CDR3 contains 16 residues. Trimming took 6 bases from V and 2 from J, leaving 17 bases between them. In DNA form, the CDR3 reads TGTGCCAGCAGGCTAGACCTCAGGGGACCTGGAAACACCATATATTTT. This encodes CASRLDLRGPGNTIYF.

This clonotype was picked up many times. V and J are TRBV6-2 or TRBV6-3 and TRBJ1-1; the match to TRBD1 covers 8 bases. The CDR3 runs to 14 residues. The V gene's germline CDR1 is MNHEY and CDR2 SVGEGT. J lost 4 bases, V lost 7 bases, and 8 bases had no gene match. The CDR3 reads CASTISGGFTEAFF. The CDR3 nucleotides read TGTGCCAGCACTATCTCAGGGGGCTTCACTGAAGCTTTCTTT.

This clonotype appeared many times. J is TRBJ1-2 and V is TRBV5-1; 9 bases agree with TRBD1. Trimming at V came to 2 bases and at J to 10 bases, leaving 6 bases not matched to a gene. The germline CDR1 and CDR2 sequences are SGHRS and YFSETQ. The CDR3 is 13 amino acids. The CDR3 reads CASSFTGGMDYTF. The CDR3, as DNA: TGCGCCAGCAGCTTCACAGGGGGCATGGACTACACCTTC.

The table lists this clonotype with many counts. It may be a read error: a sequence one base away is much more abundant. The chain's CDR3 is CASSFNDRQLSNQPQHF. The CDR3 bases are TGTGCCAGCAGTTTCAACGACAGGCAACTGAGCAATCAGCCCCAGCATTTT. This chain uses TRBV6-2 or TRBV6-3 with TRBJ1-5, with a possible D match to TRBD1 (6 bases). The CDR3 extends over 17 amino acids. Trimming cost V 4 bases and J 1 base, with 17 bases left between them. Germline V lookup: CDR1 MNHEY, CDR2 SVGEGT.

Many counts were recorded for this clonotype. The chain carries TRBV4-1 and TRBJ2-7, with 10 bases lining up with TRBD2. The CDR3 runs 15 residues. Germline-derived CDR1 and CDR2 are MGHRA and YSYEKL. With 2 bases clipped from V and 5 bases from J, the junction kept 6 bases outside the gene matches. CDR3 region: CASSQLAGVSHEQYF. For the CDR3, the DNA is TGCGCCAGCAGCCAACTAGCGGGAGTCTCGCACGAGCAGTACTTC.

This clonotype was counted at least ten times. J is TRBJ1-6 and V is TRBV4-1; D may be TRBD1 (5 bases). The germline gives CDR1 MGHRA, CDR2 YSYEKL. The V end lost 1 base, the J end lost 6 bases, and 7 bases lay between the germline ends. The CDR3 totals 14 residues. CDR3 protein: CASSQGQGNSPLHF. CDR3 sequence (DNA): TGCGCCAGCAGCCAAGGGCAGGGTAATTCACCCCTCCACTTT.

This clonotype was observed at least ten times. This sequence joins TRBV6-1 and TRBJ2-5; TRBD1 or TRBD2 may be the D gene (5 bases each). Germline loops: CDR1 MNHNS, CDR2 SASEGT. V gave up 5 bases and J gave up 2 bases, with 15 bases separating them. The CDR3 is 15 residues long. The CDR3 DNA reads as TGTGCCAGCAGTAAAGGGACGGACTCTCAAGAGACCCAGTACTTC. This sequence encodes CASSKGTDSQETQYF.